These 18 T cell receptor beta chains were all obtained from the same sample, sequenced in a study of identical twins. TCRdb redid the calling of the 5' RACE reads with MiXCR, one entry per CDR3 protein. The sample has 200,000 to 250,000 distinct CDR3 sequences, roughly 12% seen once. These same records also appear under a second study, on yellow fever vaccine responses in identical twins.

Material for sequencing was memory (CD45RO+) T cells sorted from blood. The source of these receptors is a woman younger than 35 in good health.

The chain is built from TRBV12-5 and TRBJ2-1; 7 positions match TRBD2. The length of the CDR3 is 15 residues. V lost 3 bases and J lost 4; bases outside the gene matches: 6. CDR1 LGHNT and CDR2 FRNRAP come from the germline V gene. The CDR3 nucleotides read TGTGCTAGTGGTTTTGGCCAGCGGGAATACAATGAGCAGTTCTTC. This translates into CASGFGQREYNEQFF.

This clonotype was seen a few times. This chain connects TRBV12-3 or TRBV12-4 to TRBJ2-2; D may be TRBD1 (5 bases). Trimming removed 5 bases from V and 5 bases from J, with 9 bases in between. The CDR3 contains 13 residues. CDR3 sequence: CASSRQGTGELFF. DNA of the CDR3: TGTGCCAGCAGTCGGCAGGGTACCGGGGAGCTGTTTTTT.

This clonotype was detected a few times. This sequence joins TRBV3-1 and TRBJ2-7; D unresolved. Germline V gene lookup returns CDR1 LGHDT and CDR2 YNNKEL (reference sequence). Trimming took 3 bases from V and 6 from J, leaving 12 bases between them. CDR3 length: 13 residues. CDR3 sequence (DNA): TGTGCCAGCAGCCAGGGTCAACGCGGCGAGCAGTACTTC. Amino acids: CASSQGQRGEQYF.

The V call is TRBV9, the J call TRBJ1-5; D call uncertain. CDR1 SGDLS and CDR2 YYNGEE come from the germline V gene. This CDR3 comprises 14 residues. The V end was cut by 3 bases, the J end by 5 bases, with 12 bases between. The CDR3 DNA is TGTGCCAGCAGCGCCGGACTCTTGGATCAGCCCCAGCATTTT. It translates to CASSAGLLDQPQHF.

This chain links TRBV7-2 with TRBJ2-7; TRBD1 agrees at 8 bases. V lost 6 bases and J lost 5; bases outside the gene matches: 9. The germline CDR1 and CDR2 sequences are SGHTA and FQGNSA. The CDR3 spans 14 residues. The CDR3, as DNA: TGTGCCAGCAGGAAAGGACAGGGAAGCCACGAGCAGTACTTC. Residues: CASRKGQGSHEQYF.

This chain connects TRBV6-1 to TRBJ1-2; D may be TRBD1 (5 bases). This CDR3 has 15 amino acids. V lost 3 bases and J lost 4, with 15 bases in between. Germline-derived CDR1 and CDR2 are MNHNS and SASEGT. The CDR3 nucleotides read TGTGCCAGCAGTGACTTGGGGAAAGGGGCCTATGGCTACACCTTC. Its protein product is CASSDLGKGAYGYTF.

This clonotype was observed many times. This rearrangement joins TRBV5-1 to TRBJ2-1, with 8 bases matching TRBD2. The CDR3 contains 13 residues. Germline values: CDR1 SGHRS, CDR2 YFSETQ. V lost 4 bases to trimming and J lost 6 bases; unmatched junction nucleotides: 3. Here the CDR3 DNA reads TGCGCCAGCAGCCGTGGGACTAGCAATGAGCAGTTCTTC. As protein: CASSRGTSNEQFF.

The rearrangement joins TRBV13 to TRBJ2-5; TRBD1 is a possible D gene (6 bases). Germline V CDR1 and CDR2: PRHDT, FYEKMQ (reference sequence). The CDR3 loop spans 13 amino acids. V dropped 7 bases and J dropped 2 bases, with 11 bases sitting between them. CDR3 residues: CASNRDRQETQYF. The CDR3 nucleotides are TGTGCCAGCAACCGCGACAGGCAAGAGACCCAGTACTTC.

This clonotype came up a few times. V gene TRBV5-6 combines with J gene TRBJ2-1; 15 bases line up with TRBD2. The CDR3 contains 19 residues. Germline CDR1 SGHDT, CDR2 YYEEEE. V shed 3 bases and J 7 bases; nucleotides not matched to a gene: 14. This CDR3 is CASSSRTSGRGYLGNEQFF. The DNA of the CDR3 is TGTGCCAGCAGCTCGAGGACTAGCGGGAGGGGGTACCTAGGTAATGAGCAGTTCTTC. The entire variable domain, with the rest obtained from reference TRBV5-6 and TRBJ2-1, is as follows: DAGVTQSPTHLIKTRGQQVTLRCSPKSGHDTVSWYQQALGQGPQFIFQYYEEEERQRGNFPDRFSGHQFPNYSSELNVNALLLGDSALYLCASSSRTSGRGYLGNEQFFGPGTRLTVL.

This sequence joins TRBV11-2 and TRBJ2-1; D is possibly TRBD1 (5 bases). V was clipped by 1 base and J by 6 bases, with 10 bases between them. Germline V gene data show CDR1 as SGHAT and CDR2 as FQNNGV. The CDR3 loop spans 14 amino acids. Written as DNA, the CDR3 is TGTGCCAGCAGCTTAGTAACTCAGGGCAATGAGCAGTTCTTC. Translation: CASSLVTQGNEQFF.

The rearrangement uses TRBV6-5 and TRBJ2-3; 7 positions match TRBD2. Trimming cost V 6 bases and J 8 bases; bases outside gene matches: 5. The CDR3 extends over 12 amino acids. Germline CDR1 and CDR2: MNHEY and SVGAGI. CDR3 coding DNA: TGTGCCAGCAGCGACTCGGGGGGTACGCAGTATTTT. Protein sequence: CASSDSGGTQYF.

This clonotype was seen repeatedly, ten times or more. V gene TRBV6-1 combines with J gene TRBJ1-5; D not certain. The CDR3 runs to 15 residues. Germline V gene data show CDR1 as MNHNS and CDR2 as SASEGT. V was shortened by 6 bases and J by 5 bases, with 17 bases between the two germline ends. As DNA, the CDR3 is TGTGCCAGCAGCCCCCGCACGGGCAGAGATCAGCCCCAGCATTTT. Translating gives CASSPRTGRDQPQHF.

The chain uses TRBV3-1 and TRBJ2-7, with 9 bases aligning to TRBD1. J was trimmed by 4 bases and V by 0 bases; bases with no gene match: 10. Germline CDR1 reads LGHDT; CDR2 reads YNNKEL (reference sequence). CDR3 length equals 17 residues. CDR3 protein: CASSQEGYGQGKYEQYF. CDR3 nucleotide sequence: TGTGCCAGCAGCCAAGAGGGTTACGGACAGGGGAAGTACGAGCAGTACTTC.

The rearrangement uses TRBV11-1 and TRBJ2-5; TRBD1 agrees at 8 bases. V lost 4 bases and J lost 1; bases outside the gene matches: 5. The CDR3 length is 15 residues. CDR1 SGHAT and CDR2 FQDESV come from the germline V gene (reference sequence). This CDR3 is CASSYRGVGQETQYF. The DNA for the CDR3 is TGTGCCAGCAGCTACAGGGGGGTTGGCCAAGAGACCCAGTACTTC.

This clonotype was counted a few times. CDR3 region: CASTPRGGGGSYNEQFF. In nucleotides, the CDR3 is TGTGCCAGCACCCCGCGGGGGGGAGGGGGGTCCTACAATGAGCAGTTCTTC. V and J are TRBV9 and TRBJ2-1, with TRBD2 identical over 9 bases. This CDR3 spans 17 amino acids. Germline V gene data show CDR1 as SGDLS and CDR2 as YYNGEE. V gave up 6 bases and J gave up 1 base; unmatched junction bases: 11.

V is TRBV9 and J is TRBJ2-2; D possibly uses TRBD1 or TRBD2 (6 bases each). Germline V gene lookup returns CDR1 SGDLS and CDR2 YYNGEE. The CDR3 contains 14 residues. V shed 1 base and J shed 6 bases, with 10 bases lying between them. CDR3: CASSVMGGSGELFF. The CDR3 DNA reads TGTGCCAGCAGCGTAATGGGGGGCTCCGGGGAGCTGTTTTTT.

This chain uses TRBV23-1 with TRBJ2-1, with TRBD1 identical over 10 bases. TRBV23-1 is an open reading frame, and its role is uncertain. The CDR3 is made up of 18 amino acids. Trimming took 3 bases from V and 4 from J; bases not matched to a gene: 12. CDR3 DNA: TGCGCCAGCAGTCAGAGCCGGGACAGGGGTTGTTCTTACAATGAGCAGTTCTTC. This codes for CASSQSRDRGCSYNEQFF.

V gene TRBV2 combines with J gene TRBJ2-1; weak D call: TRBD1 (5 bases). Trimming stripped 6 bases from V and 0 bases from J, with 9 bases between. This CDR3 comprises 14 residues. Per germline, CDR1 SNHLY and CDR2 FYNNEI. DNA for the CDR3: TGTGCCAGCAGACAGGACAACTCCTACAATGAGCAGTTCTTC. This translates into CASRQDNSYNEQFF.